This TCR beta chain was captured in a study of response to subunit inactivated influenza vaccine. Study results and limitations: With each seasonal influenza vaccination, the authors suggested, few new T cells are recruited.

Via MiXCR, TCRdb re-called the RT-PCR reads, giving one row per CDR3 protein. This table holds about 700,000 distinct CDR3 sequences, more than 11% found once. The CDR3 runs to 17 residues. Looked up from germline, CDR1 is SGHRS and CDR2 is YFSETQ. The V gene end was trimmed by 4 bases and the J gene end by 5 bases; junction bases not matched to a gene: 12. Points on this clonotype: The antigen is unknown.

Sequenced material: PBMCs from blood, taken 14 to 15 days before vaccination. This receptor was taken from a man aged 50-59 years who received an inactivated influenza vaccine. This chain connects TRBV5-1 to TRBJ2-7, with 13 bases fitting TRBD2. The CDR3, as DNA: TGCGCCAGCAGCCCCGGGACTAGCGGGATCCTTTGGAACGAGCAGTACTTC. This codes for CASSPGTSGILWNEQYF.